The T cell receptor (beta chain) under discussion was sequenced for a study of read filtering for tumor transcriptome and immune sequencing. This library used approximately 0.4 ug RNA and molecular barcoded adaptors spanning alpha/delta and beta/gamma chains. TCRdb re-called the reads with MiXCR, one entry per CDR3 protein. The table records tens of thousands of distinct CDR3 sequences, 12% to 15% of them present only once. Note on this clonotype: An end of the junction does not agree with germline; a read error may underlie this.

Germline values: CDR1 MDHEN, CDR2 SYDVKM. The CDR3 loop spans 14 amino acids. The sequencing sample was made of a population of CD138-negative cells sorted from bone marrow. The clonotype was recovered from a donor aged 40 or older with multiple myeloma. This chain links TRBV28 with TRBJ2-5; TRBD1 matches at 7 bases. In nucleotides, the CDR3 is TGTGCCAGCAGGGACGGGACAGCTCAAGAGACCCATTACTTC. It specifies CASRDGTAQETHYF.